The sequence of this T cell receptor (beta chain) was determined in a study of graft-versus-host responses after intestinal transplantation. Study background: Uniformly, recipients were administered anti-thymocyte globulin induction with subsequent tacrolimus and steroids for approximately three years.

General study results and limits: Recipient bone marrow held GvH clones, some seen earlier in ileum or blood.

The CDR3 loop spans 15 amino acids. The junction had 7 bases not matched to a gene; V was cut back by 3 bases and J by 6 bases. Germline V gives CDR1 PRHDT, CDR2 FYEKMQ (reference sequence). As concerns this clone: What it binds is unknown.

The assay was immunoSEQ multiplex PCR, and TCRdb's table has in-frame clones only and misses some. The sample includes tens of thousands of clones, less than 90% of them seen just once. This rearrangement joins TRBV13 to TRBJ2-7, with TRBD2 matching over 11 bases. This TCR was recovered from a human donor who received an intestinal transplant. The sample was unstimulated CD8+ T cells sorted from spleen or lymph node cells, taken before intestinal transplant. Here the CDR3 DNA reads TGTGCCAGCAGCTTTAGCGGGAGGGCCAGTAGCGAGCAGTACTTC. Residues: CASSFSGRASSEQYF. Full variable domain (missing parts from reference TRBV13 and TRBJ2-7): AAGVIQSPRHLIKEKRETATLKCYPIPRHDTVYWYQQGPGQDPQFLISFYEKMQSDKGSIPDRFSAQQFSDYHSELNMSSLELGDSALYFCASSFSGRASSEQYFGPGTRLTVT.